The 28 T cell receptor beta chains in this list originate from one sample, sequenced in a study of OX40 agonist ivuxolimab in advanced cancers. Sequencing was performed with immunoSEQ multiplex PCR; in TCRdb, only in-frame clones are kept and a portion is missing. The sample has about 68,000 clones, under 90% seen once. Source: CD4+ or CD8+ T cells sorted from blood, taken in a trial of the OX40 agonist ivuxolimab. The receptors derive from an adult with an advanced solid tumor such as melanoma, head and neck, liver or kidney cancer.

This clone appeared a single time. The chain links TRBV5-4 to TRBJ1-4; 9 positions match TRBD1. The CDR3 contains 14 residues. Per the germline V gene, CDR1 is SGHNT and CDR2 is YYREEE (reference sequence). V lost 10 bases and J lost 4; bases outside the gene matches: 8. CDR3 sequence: CAVGPGQGNEKLFF. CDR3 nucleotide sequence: TGTGCCGTGGGACCGGGACAGGGTAATGAAAAACTGTTTTTT.

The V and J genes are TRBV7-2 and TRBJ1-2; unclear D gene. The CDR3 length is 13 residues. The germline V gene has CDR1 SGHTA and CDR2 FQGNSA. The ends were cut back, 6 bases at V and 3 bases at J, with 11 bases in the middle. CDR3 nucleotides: TGTGCCAGCAGTCTGAAGGGCGACTATGGCTACACCTTC. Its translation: CASSLKGDYGYTF.

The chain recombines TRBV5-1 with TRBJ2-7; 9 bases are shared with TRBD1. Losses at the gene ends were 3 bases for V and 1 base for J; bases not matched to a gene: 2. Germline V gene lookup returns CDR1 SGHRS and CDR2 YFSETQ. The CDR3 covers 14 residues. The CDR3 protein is CASSSGTGSYEQYF. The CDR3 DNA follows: TGCGCCAGCAGCTCCGGGACAGGGTCCTACGAGCAGTACTTC.

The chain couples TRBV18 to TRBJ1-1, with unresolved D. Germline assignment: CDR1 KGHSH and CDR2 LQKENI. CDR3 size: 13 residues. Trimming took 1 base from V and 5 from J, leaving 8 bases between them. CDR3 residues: CASSPRVQTEAFF. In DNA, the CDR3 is TGTGCCAGCTCACCACGAGTTCAGACTGAAGCTTTCTTT. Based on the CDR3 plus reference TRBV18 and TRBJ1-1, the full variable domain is NAGVMQNPRHLVRRRGQEARLRCSPMKGHSHVYWYRQLPEEGLKFMVYLQKENIIDESGMPKERFSAEFPKEGPSILRIQQVVRGDSAAYFCASSPRVQTEAFFGQGTRLTVV.

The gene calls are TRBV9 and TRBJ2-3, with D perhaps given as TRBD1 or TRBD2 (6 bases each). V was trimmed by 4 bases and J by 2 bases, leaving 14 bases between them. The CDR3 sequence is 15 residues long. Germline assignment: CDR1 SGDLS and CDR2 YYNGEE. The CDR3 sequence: CASSRRWGATDTQYF. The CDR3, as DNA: TGTGCCAGCAGCCGGCGTTGGGGGGCCACAGATACGCAGTATTTT. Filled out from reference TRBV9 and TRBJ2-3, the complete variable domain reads DSGVTQTPKHLITATGQRVTLRCSPRSGDLSVYWYQQSLDQGLQFLIQYYNGEERAKGNILERFSAQQFPDLHSELNLSSLELGDSALYFCASSRRWGATDTQYFGPGTRLTVL.

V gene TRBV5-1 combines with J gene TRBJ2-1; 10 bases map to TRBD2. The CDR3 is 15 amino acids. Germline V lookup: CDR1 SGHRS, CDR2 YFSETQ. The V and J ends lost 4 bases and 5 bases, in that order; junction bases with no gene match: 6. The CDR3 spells CASSTVAGGNNEQFF. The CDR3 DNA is TGCGCCAGCAGCACCGTAGCGGGGGGTAACAATGAGCAGTTCTTC.

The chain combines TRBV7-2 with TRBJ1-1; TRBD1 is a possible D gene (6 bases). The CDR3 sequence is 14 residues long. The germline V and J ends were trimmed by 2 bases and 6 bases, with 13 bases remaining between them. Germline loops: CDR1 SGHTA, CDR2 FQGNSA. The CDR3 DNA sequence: TGTGCCAGCAGCTTACTCACAACAGGGTCTGAAGCTTTCTTT. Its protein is CASSLLTTGSEAFF.

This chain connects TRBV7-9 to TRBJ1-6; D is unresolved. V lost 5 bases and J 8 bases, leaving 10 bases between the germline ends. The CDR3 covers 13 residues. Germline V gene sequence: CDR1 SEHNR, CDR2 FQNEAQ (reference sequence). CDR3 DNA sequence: TGTGCCAGCAGCCAGATGGGAGATTCACCCCTCCACTTT. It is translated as CASSQMGDSPLHF.

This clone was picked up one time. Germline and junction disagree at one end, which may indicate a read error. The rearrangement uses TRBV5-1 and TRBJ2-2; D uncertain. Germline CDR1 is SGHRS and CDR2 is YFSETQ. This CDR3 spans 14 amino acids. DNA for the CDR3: TGTGCCAGCAGCACCGACCCGAACACCGGGGAGCTGTTTTTT. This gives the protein CASSTDPNTGELFF. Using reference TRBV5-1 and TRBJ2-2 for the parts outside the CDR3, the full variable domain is KAGVTQTPRYLIKTRGQQVTLSCSPISGHRSVSWYQQTPGQGLQFLFEYFSETQRNKGNFPGRFSGRQFSNSRSEMNVSTLELGDSALYLCASSTDPNTGELFFGEGSRLTVL.

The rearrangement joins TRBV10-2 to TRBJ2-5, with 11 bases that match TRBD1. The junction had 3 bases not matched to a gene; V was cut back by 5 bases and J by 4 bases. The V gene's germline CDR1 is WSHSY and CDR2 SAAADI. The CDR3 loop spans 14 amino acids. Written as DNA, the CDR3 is TGCGCCAGCAGTTGGACAGGGGGCACAGAGACCCAGTACTTC. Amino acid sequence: CASSWTGGTETQYF.

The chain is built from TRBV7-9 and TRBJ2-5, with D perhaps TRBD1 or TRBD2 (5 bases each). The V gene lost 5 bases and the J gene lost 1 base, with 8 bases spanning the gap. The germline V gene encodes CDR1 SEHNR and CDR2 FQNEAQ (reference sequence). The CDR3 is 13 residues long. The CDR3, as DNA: TGTGCCAGCAGCAGGGACGCCCAAGAGACCCAGTACTTC. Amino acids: CASSRDAQETQYF.

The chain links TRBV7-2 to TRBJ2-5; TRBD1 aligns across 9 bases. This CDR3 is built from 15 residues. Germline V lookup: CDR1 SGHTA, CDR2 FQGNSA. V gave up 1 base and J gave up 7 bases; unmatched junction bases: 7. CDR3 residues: CASSLETGGLMTQYF. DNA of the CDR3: TGTGCCAGCAGCTTAGAGACAGGGGGATTAATGACCCAGTACTTC.

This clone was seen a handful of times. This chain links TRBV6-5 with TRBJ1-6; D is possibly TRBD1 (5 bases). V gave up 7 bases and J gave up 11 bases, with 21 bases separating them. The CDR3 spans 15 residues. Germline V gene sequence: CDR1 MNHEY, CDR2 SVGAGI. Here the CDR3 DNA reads TGTGCCAGCACTACCCTACAGGTTCGCTCCGCACCCCTCCACTTT. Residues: CASTTLQVRSAPLHF.

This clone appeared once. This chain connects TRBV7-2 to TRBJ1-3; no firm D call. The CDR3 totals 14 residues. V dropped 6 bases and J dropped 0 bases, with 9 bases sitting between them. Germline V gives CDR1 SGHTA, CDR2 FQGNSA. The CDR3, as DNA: TGTGCCAGCAGGACCGGGTTCTCTGGAAACACCATATATTTT. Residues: CASRTGFSGNTIYF.

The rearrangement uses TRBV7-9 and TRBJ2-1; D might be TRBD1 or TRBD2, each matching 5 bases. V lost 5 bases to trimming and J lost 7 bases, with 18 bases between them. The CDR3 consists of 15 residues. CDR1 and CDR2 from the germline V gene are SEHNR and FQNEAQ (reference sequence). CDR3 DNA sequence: TGTGCCAGCAGCGCGATTGGGGGACCTCGGAATGAGCAGTTCTTC. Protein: CASSAIGGPRNEQFF.

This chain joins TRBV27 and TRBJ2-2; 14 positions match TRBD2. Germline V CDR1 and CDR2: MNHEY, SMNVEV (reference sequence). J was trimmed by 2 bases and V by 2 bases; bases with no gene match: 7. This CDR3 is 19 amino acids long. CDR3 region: CASSLVRTSGGRNTGELFF. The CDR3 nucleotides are TGTGCCAGCAGTTTAGTACGGACTAGCGGGGGGAGAAACACCGGGGAGCTGTTTTTT.

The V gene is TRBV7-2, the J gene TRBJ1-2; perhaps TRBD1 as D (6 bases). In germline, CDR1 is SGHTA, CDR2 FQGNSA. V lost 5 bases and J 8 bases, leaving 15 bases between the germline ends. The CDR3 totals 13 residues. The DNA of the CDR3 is TGTGCCAGCAGCACCGCGACAGGAGGGGGCTACACCTTC. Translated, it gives CASSTATGGGYTF. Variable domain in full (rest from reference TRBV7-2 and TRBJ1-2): GAGVSQSPSNKVTEKGKDVELRCDPISGHTALYWYRQSLGQGLEFLIYFQGNSAPDKSGLPSDRFSAERTGGSVSTLTIQRTQQEDSAVYLCASSTATGGGYTFGSGTRLTVV.

The CDR3 loop is CASSEYGYTF. CDR3 DNA: TGTGCCAGCAGTGAATACGGCTACACCTTC. The rearrangement links TRBV2 to TRBJ1-2; D ambiguous. Germline-derived CDR1 and CDR2 are SNHLY and FYNNEI. CDR3 length: 10 residues. Trimming shortened V by 2 bases and J by 8 bases, and 3 bases separated the two germline ends.

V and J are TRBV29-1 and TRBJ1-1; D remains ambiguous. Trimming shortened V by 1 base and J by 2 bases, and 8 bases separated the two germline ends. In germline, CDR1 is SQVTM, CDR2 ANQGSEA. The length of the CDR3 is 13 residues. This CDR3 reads CSVEGRFNTEAFF. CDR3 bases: TGCAGCGTTGAAGGGAGATTCAACACTGAAGCTTTCTTT. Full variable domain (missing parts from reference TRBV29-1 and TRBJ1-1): SAVISQKPSRDICQRGTSLTIQCQVDSQVTMMFWYRQQPGQSLTLIATANQGSEATYESGFVIDKFPISRPNLTFSTLTVSNMSPEDSSIYLCSVEGRFNTEAFFGQGTRLTVV.

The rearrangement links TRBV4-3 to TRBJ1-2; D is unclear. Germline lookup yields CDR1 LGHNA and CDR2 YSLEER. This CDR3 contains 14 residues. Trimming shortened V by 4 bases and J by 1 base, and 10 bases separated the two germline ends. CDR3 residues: CASSPLHDNYGYTF. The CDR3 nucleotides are TGCGCCAGCAGCCCCCTTCACGATAACTATGGCTACACCTTC.

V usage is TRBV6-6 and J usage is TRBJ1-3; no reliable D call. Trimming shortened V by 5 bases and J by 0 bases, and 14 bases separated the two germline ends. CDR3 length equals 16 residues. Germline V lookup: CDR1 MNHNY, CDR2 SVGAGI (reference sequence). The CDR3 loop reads CASSLKPAFSGNTIYF. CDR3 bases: TGTGCCAGCAGTCTAAAACCAGCTTTCTCTGGAAACACCATATATTTT.

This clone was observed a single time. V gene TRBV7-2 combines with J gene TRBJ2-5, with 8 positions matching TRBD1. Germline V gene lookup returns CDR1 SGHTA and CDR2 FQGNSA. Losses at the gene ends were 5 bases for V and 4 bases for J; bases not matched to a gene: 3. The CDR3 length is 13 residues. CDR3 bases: TGTGCCAGCAGCCAACAGGGGGGAGAGACCCAGTACTTC. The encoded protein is CASSQQGGETQYF. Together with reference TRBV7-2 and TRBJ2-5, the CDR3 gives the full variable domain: GAGVSQSPSNKVTEKGKDVELRCDPISGHTALYWYRQSLGQGLEFLIYFQGNSAPDKSGLPSDRFSAERTGGSVSTLTIQRTQQEDSAVYLCASSQQGGETQYFGPGTRLLVL.

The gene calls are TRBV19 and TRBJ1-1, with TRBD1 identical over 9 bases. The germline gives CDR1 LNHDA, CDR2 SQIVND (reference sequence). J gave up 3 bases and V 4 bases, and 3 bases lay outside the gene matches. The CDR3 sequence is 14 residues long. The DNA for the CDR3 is TGTGCCAGTAGTAGGACAGGGGCCTACACTGAAGCTTTCTTT. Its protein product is CASSRTGAYTEAFF.

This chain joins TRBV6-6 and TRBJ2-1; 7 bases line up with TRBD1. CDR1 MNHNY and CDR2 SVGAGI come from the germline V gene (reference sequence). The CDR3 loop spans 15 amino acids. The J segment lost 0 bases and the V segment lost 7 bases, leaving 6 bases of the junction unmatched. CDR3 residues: CASILQGSSYNEQFF. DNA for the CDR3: TGTGCCAGCATTCTACAGGGGAGCTCCTACAATGAGCAGTTCTTC.

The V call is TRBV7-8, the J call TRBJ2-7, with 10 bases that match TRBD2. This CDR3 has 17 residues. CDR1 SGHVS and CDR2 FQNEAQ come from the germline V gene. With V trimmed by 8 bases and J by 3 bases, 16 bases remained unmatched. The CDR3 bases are TGTGCCAGCCTCCTGGGGCTAGCGGGGGTATTCGGCTACGAGCAGTACTTC. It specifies CASLLGLAGVFGYEQYF.

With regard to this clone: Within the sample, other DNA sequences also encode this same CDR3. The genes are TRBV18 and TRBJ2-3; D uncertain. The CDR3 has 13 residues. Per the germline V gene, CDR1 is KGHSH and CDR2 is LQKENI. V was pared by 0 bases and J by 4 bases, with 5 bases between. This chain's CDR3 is CASSPPGADTQYF. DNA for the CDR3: TGTGCCAGCTCACCACCGGGCGCAGATACGCAGTATTTT.

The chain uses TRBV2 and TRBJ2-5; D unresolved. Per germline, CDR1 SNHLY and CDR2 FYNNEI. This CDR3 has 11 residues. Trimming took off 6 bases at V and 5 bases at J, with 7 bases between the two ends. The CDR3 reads CASSLLETQYF. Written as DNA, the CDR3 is TGTGCCAGCAGCCTCCTGGAGACCCAGTACTTC.

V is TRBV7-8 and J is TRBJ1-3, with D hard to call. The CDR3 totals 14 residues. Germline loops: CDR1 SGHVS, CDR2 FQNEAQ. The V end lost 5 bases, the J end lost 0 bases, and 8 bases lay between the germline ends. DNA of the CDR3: TGTGCCAGCAGCCTCGGGGACTCTGGAAACACCATATATTTT. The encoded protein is CASSLGDSGNTIYF.